Listed here are 14 T cell receptor beta chains from one sample, sequenced in a study of neurological immune-mediated disorders. TCRdb re-called the 5' RACE reads through MiXCR, storing one row per CDR3 protein. The sample holds 50,000 or so distinct CDR3 sequences, about 3.4% seen once. The specimen sequenced was PBMCs. These receptor sequences come from a woman in her sixties or seventies with multiple sclerosis.

This clonotype has at least ten counts. The genes are TRBV5-4 and TRBJ1-4; weak D call: TRBD1 (6 bases). This CDR3 has 12 residues. The germline V and J ends were trimmed by 5 bases and 12 bases, with 14 bases remaining between them. CDR1 SGHNT and CDR2 YYREEE come from the germline V gene (reference sequence). Written as DNA, the CDR3 is TGTGCCAGCAGTCCCGTGGAGGGGGAACTGTTTTTT. This sequence encodes CASSPVEGELFF.

This clonotype has a count of ten or more. The chain carries TRBV4-1 and TRBJ2-5, with D tentatively TRBD2 (5 bases). CDR3 size: 15 residues. Deletions cut 4 bases from V and 1 base from J, with 13 bases between. Germline CDR1 and CDR2: MGHRA and YSYEKL. The CDR3 coding sequence is TGCGCCAGCAGCCCGTACCCAGGACTCCAAGAGACCCAGTACTTC. Protein product: CASSPYPGLQETQYF.

This clonotype was counted many times. The chain joins TRBV11-3 to TRBJ2-7; D perhaps matches TRBD1 (6 bases). Germline values: CDR1 SGHNT, CDR2 YENEEA. The CDR3 extends over 15 amino acids. V was trimmed by 4 bases and J by 5 bases, leaving 18 bases between them. The CDR3 DNA is TGTGCCAGCAGCTCCGCAGGCGCAGGGGAAGACGAGCAGTACTTC. This sequence encodes CASSSAGAGEDEQYF.

This clonotype was detected ten times or more. The J gene is TRBJ1-6, the V gene TRBV7-8; D is unresolved. Germline lookup yields CDR1 SGHVS and CDR2 FQNEAQ. The CDR3 length is 17 residues. The ends were cut back, 1 base at V and 7 bases at J, with 17 bases in the middle. The CDR3 here is CASSLEYTAAINSPLHF. The CDR3 DNA reads TGTGCCAGCAGCTTAGAGTATACAGCGGCGATCAATTCACCCCTCCACTTT.

This clonotype appeared many times. This chain connects TRBV12-3 or TRBV12-4 to TRBJ1-2; TRBD1 matches 7 bases. This CDR3 region has 14 residues. Unmatched junction bases numbered 4, after V lost 3 bases and J lost 3 bases. CDR3 DNA sequence: TGTGCCAGCAGTTTTGGACAGGACTACTATGGCTACACCTTC. Amino acids: CASSFGQDYYGYTF.

This clonotype was seen ten or more times. The rearrangement links TRBV3-1 to TRBJ2-2; D unresolved. The CDR3 loop spans 12 amino acids. The V gene lost 6 bases and the J gene lost 2 bases, with 4 bases spanning the gap. Looked up from germline, CDR1 is LGHDT and CDR2 is YNNKEL (reference sequence). The CDR3 DNA follows: TGTGCCAGCAGAACTAACACCGGGGAGCTGTTTTTT. Translated: CASRTNTGELFF. The complete variable domain, with remaining parts taken from reference TRBV3-1 and TRBJ2-2, reads DTAVSQTPKYLVTQMGNDKSIKCEQNLGHDTMYWYKQDSKKFLKIMFSYNNKELIINETVPNRFSPKSPDKAHLNLHINSLELGDSAVYFCASRTNTGELFFGEGSRLTVL.

This clonotype was counted at least ten times. CDR3 nucleotide sequence: TGCGCCAGCAGCGTGTCCGGGACTACGAACACCGGGGAGCTGTTTTTT. As protein: CASSVSGTTNTGELFF. The rearrangement uses TRBV5-1 and TRBJ2-2; 7 nucleotides agree with TRBD2. V dropped 4 bases and J dropped 0; count of bases not matched to a gene: 6. This CDR3 has 16 amino acids. From germline, CDR1 is SGHRS and CDR2 YFSETQ.

The chain links TRBV6-5 to TRBJ1-2; no reliable D call. In germline, CDR1 is MNHEY, CDR2 SVGAGI. Trimming removed 0 bases at V and 3 bases at J, with 8 bases between. The length of the CDR3 is 14 residues. The CDR3 DNA reads as TGTGCCAGCAGTTACTCGGCAATTCACTATGGCTACACCTTC. Translating it yields CASSYSAIHYGYTF.

This clonotype occurred many times. This rearrangement joins TRBV12-3 or TRBV12-4 to TRBJ2-1, with 13 bases matching TRBD2. The J segment lost 9 bases and the V segment lost 6 bases, leaving 11 bases of the junction unmatched. The CDR3 covers 16 residues. CDR3 DNA: TGTGCCAGCAGCACCTTTACTAGCGGGGGGGTCAGTGAGCAGTTCTTC. Amino acid sequence: CASSTFTSGGVSEQFF.

This clonotype was detected many times. The V gene is TRBV2, the J gene TRBJ2-1; D unclear. CDR3 length: 15 amino acids. The germline gives CDR1 SNHLY, CDR2 FYNNEI. V was clipped by 2 bases and J by 2 bases, with 10 bases between them. In nucleotides, the CDR3 is TGTGCCAGCAGTGAAAATCTAGGGCCCTACAATGAGCAGTTCTTC. Its translation: CASSENLGPYNEQFF.

This clonotype was seen ten or more times. V usage is TRBV12-3 or TRBV12-4 and J usage is TRBJ1-2, with 10 nucleotides matching TRBD1. V shed 5 bases and J 5 bases; nucleotides not matched to a gene: 8. The CDR3 covers 15 residues. The CDR3 sequence is CASSGTGARGYGYTF. The CDR3 region has the DNA TGTGCCAGCAGTGGGACAGGGGCCCGGGGGTATGGCTACACCTTC.

Ten or more counts support this clonotype. This chain uses TRBV4-1 with TRBJ1-6; 8 bases are shared with TRBD1. Germline values: CDR1 MGHRA, CDR2 YSYEKL. The CDR3 is 15 amino acids. The junction had 6 bases not matched to a gene; V was cut back by 6 bases and J by 5 bases. For the CDR3, the DNA is TGCGCCAGCAGGAAGACAGGGGTAAATAATTCACCCCTCCACTTT. Translated, it gives CASRKTGVNNSPLHF.

This clonotype came up many times. V usage is TRBV21-1 and J usage is TRBJ2-7; the D call in the table, TRBD1, was not verified against the DNA. TRBV21-1 is flagged as a pseudogene. The CDR3 runs 19 residues. The CDR3 loop reads CASSKKEPGQHGKGYEQYF. The CDR3 region has the DNA TGTGCCAGCAGCAAAAAGGAGCCCGGACAACATGGGAAGGGCTACGAGCAGTACTTC.

This clonotype was seen many times. The gene calls are TRBV6-5 and TRBJ2-3, with 11 nucleotides matching TRBD2. The ends lost 6 bases at V and 0 bases at J; junction bases unmatched: 5. The V gene's germline CDR1 is MNHEY and CDR2 SVGAGI. The CDR3 extends over 16 amino acids. CDR3 region: CASRIAGGRSTDTQYF. Here the CDR3 DNA reads TGTGCCAGCAGGATAGCGGGAGGGCGCAGCACAGATACGCAGTATTTT.